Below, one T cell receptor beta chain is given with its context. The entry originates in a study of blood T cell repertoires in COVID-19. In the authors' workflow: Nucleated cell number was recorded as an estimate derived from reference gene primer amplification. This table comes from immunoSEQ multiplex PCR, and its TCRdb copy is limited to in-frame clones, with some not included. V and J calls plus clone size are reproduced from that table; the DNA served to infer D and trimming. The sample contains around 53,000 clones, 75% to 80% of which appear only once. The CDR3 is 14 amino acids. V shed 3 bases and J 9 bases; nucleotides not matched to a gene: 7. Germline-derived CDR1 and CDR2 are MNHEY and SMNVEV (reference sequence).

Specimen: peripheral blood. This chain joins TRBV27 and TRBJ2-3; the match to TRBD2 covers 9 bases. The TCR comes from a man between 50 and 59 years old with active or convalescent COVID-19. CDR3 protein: CASSFMRGGETQYF. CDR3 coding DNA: TGTGCCAGCAGTTTTATGCGGGGGGGCGAAACGCAGTATTTT.